Sequencing of this T cell receptor beta chain was carried out in a study of control samples from healthy donors and cancer patients. Produced via immunoSEQ multiplex PCR; TCRdb's table is partial and in-frame only. Found here are some 130,000 clones, about 92% of them singletons; the top ten hold about 1.7%. With 3 bases removed from V and 3 bases from J, the gap between germline ends came to 13 bases. This CDR3 spans 14 amino acids. Germline V gene sequence: CDR1 SGHRS, CDR2 YFSETQ. The rearrangement joins TRBV5-1 to TRBJ2-7; D possibly matches TRBD1 or TRBD2 (6 bases each). Sequencing used PBMCs. The sequence came from a man aged 50 or older with head and neck cancer. For the CDR3, the DNA is TGCGCCAGCAGCTGGGGGGCAGGGAACTACGAGCAGTACTTC. This sequence encodes CASSWGAGNYEQYF.